This T cell receptor (beta chain) was sequenced for a study of blood T cells in healthy people across ages (dated by TCRdb to 2015 to 2017). Regarding the research as a whole: Template switching captured roughly one uniquely barcoded TCR beta cDNA molecule per two T cells in model experiments. The donors were divided into four age groups: young (average around 16 years), middle-aged (about 41), aged (about 56) and long-lived (82). To track age-related changes in TCR beta repertoire diversity, the study relied on deep sequencing normalized with unique cDNA molecular identifiers. Using the same blood draw, the study looked at two additional independent replicas of 1 million unique cDNA reads for two donors, one aged 18 to 29 and the other aged 80 or older. Donors of different ages were randomly distributed across sequencing lanes to avoid experimental bias. Results the study describes overall, beyond this receptor: Estimates of total diversity from one million sequenced T cells were regarded as lower bounds and underestimates. The percentage of naive T cells measured by flow cytometry correlated strongly with observed TCR beta diversity. Compared with the aged group, more naive CD4+ T cells, fewer expanded clones and increased TCR diversity were shown by the long-lived group, suggesting age selection. As age increased, observed TCR beta diversity per million T cells dropped in a roughly linear way, and a significant reduction was already evident by age 40. Because the CMV infection status of the donors was unknown, age-related changes in expanded clonotypes may potentially have been confounded. Since profiling was done on bulk unsorted PBMCs, naive and antigen-experienced compartments could not be conclusively compared.

The CDR3, cysteine through phenylalanine, is 19 amino acids long. Just CDR3 DNA is preserved here, 57 bases in frame from base 1. The germline V gene sets CDR1 to SGHAT and CDR2 to FQNNGV. The junction shows trimming of 5 bases on V and 2 bases on J, and the gene matches do not reach 14 bases of it. With regard to this clonotype: Its antigen has not been determined. There are no base qualities to consult, and no much larger clone falls within one base.

Systemically healthy Caucasian individuals from Russia, around 39 in total and aged roughly 6 to 100 years, were included as donors. Each donor gave about 9.7 milliliters of peripheral blood, drawn into EDTA-treated Vacutainer tubes. Ficoll-Paque density-gradient centrifugation was used to isolate PBMCs, with at least 7 million obtained per sample. Total RNA, at least 6 micrograms per sample, was extracted from PBMCs with Trizol reagent. For every donor, an aliquot of PBMCs went through flow cytometry to measure the percentages of naive CD45RAhigh/CD27high T cells. The library relied on 5' RACE. The sequencing machine was an Illumina HiSeq 2500. A second PCR of roughly 7 to 12 cycles was run with a J-beta primer mix and a sample-barcoded 5' primer. A template-switch 5' adaptor carrying 12 random nucleotides introduced a unique molecular identifier onto each TCR beta cDNA molecule. Each sample yielded at least 2.5 million CDR3-containing paired-end reads. All of the RNA was converted into first-strand cDNA using the Mint cDNA synthesis kit, with a TRBC-specific oligonucleotide serving as the primer. All cDNA was treated with uracil-DNA glycosylase and then went through a first 18-cycle PCR with the universal primers M1SS and BC2_uni_R. The authors processed their data as follows. Normalization of each sample was performed by random selection of 1 million high-quality reads, each carrying a distinct molecular identifier. Instead of being binned into consensus sequences, reads that shared molecular identifiers were thrown out. MiTCR, with a Q25 quality threshold and the strictest error-elimination algorithm, was used for CDR3 identification, clonotype clustering and error correction. A nonparametric unseen species model with Euler transformation was used to estimate lower-bound total TCR beta diversity. TCRdb reanalyzed the raw reads on its own, using fastp at Q25 for trimming and MiXCR for clone calling, and kept in-frame beta chains. Under each unique CDR3 protein, matching rows form one entry showing the most common genes and DNA. The V and J calls and clone size come from TCRdb's table, not from the authors' own analysis. In all, the sample holds under 2,000,000 distinct CDR3 sequences, and 49% of those were seen once. The ten largest account for 2% to 2.5% of the sample.

The chain is assembled from TRBV11-2 and TRBJ2-4; 11 of the junction bases match TRBD2. The source material was blood. The source is a woman aged 40-49 years in good health. The CDR3 here reads CASSPSSGGFEGTKNIQYF. The bases read TGTGCCAGCAGCCCTTCTAGCGGGGGGTTTGAGGGGACCAAAAACATTCAGTACTTC.